The 3 T cell receptor beta chains listed next were all sequenced from one sample in a study of T-cell reconstitution after alpha-beta-depleted transplantation in children. Preparing the TCRbeta library involved the use of unique molecular identifiers. TCRdb independently ran MiXCR on the PCR reads; one entry per CDR3 protein. In the table there are around 480,000 distinct CDR3 sequences, 32% of which are singletons. The sequencing here drew on PBMCs from the stem cell graft donor, taken from the stem cell graft. The source is a human donor who donated a stem cell graft to a child with aplastic anemia.

This clonotype was observed a handful of times. The chain joins TRBV20-1 to TRBJ2-1; 7 positions agree with TRBD1. The CDR3 is made up of 14 amino acids. Per the germline V gene, CDR1 is DFQATT and CDR2 is SNEGSKA (reference sequence). V shed 5 bases and J 0 bases; nucleotides not matched to a gene: 4. CDR3 region: CSAGDRSSYNEQFF. CDR3 sequence (DNA): TGCAGTGCTGGGGACAGAAGCTCCTACAATGAGCAGTTCTTC.

The V and J genes are TRBV20-1 and TRBJ1-2, with TRBD1 as a possible D gene (6 bases). The CDR3 is made up of 13 amino acids. Germline CDR1 is DFQATT and CDR2 is SNEGSKA (reference sequence). V lost 3 bases, J lost 4 bases, and 12 bases lay in between. The DNA of the CDR3 is TGCAGTGCTAGCCTGGGGGCGGGCTATGGCTACACCTTC. This codes for CSASLGAGYGYTF.

The table lists this clonotype with a few counts. This sequence joins TRBV5-6 and TRBJ1-2, with TRBD1 matching over 10 bases. Germline V lookup: CDR1 SGHDT, CDR2 YYEEEE. Trimming removed 4 bases from V and 14 bases from J; junction bases left unmatched: 11. The CDR3 runs 13 residues. The CDR3, as DNA: TGTGCCAGCAGCGTGGGAGTCGGACAGGGGGAGACCTTC. Protein product: CASSVGVGQGETF.